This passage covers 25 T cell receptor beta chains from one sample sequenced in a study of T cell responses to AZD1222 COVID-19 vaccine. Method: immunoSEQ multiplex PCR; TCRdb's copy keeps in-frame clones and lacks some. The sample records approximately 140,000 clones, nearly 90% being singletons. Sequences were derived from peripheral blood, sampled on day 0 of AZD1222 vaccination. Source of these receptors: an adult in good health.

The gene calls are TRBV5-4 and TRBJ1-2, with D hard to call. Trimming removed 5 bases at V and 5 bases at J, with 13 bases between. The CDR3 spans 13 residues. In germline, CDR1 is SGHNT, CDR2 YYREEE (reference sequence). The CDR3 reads CASSSGPAYGYTF. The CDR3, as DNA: TGTGCCAGCAGTTCTGGCCCGGCTTATGGCTACACCTTC.

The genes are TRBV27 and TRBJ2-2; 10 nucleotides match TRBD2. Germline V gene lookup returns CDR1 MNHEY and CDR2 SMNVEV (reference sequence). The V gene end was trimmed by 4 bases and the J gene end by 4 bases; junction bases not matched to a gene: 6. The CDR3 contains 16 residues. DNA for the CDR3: TGTGCCAGCAGTTCGGTAGGGACTAGCGTCACCGGGGAGCTGTTTTTT. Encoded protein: CASSSVGTSVTGELFF.

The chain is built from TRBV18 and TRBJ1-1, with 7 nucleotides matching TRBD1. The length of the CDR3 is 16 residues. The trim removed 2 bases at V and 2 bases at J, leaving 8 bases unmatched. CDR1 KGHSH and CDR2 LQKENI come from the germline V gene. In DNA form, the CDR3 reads TGTGCCAGCTCACCAGCGACAGGGTTCCTAAACACTGAAGCTTTCTTT. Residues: CASSPATGFLNTEAFF. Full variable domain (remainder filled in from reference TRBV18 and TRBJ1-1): NAGVMQNPRHLVRRRGQEARLRCSPMKGHSHVYWYRQLPEEGLKFMVYLQKENIIDESGMPKERFSAEFPKEGPSILRIQQVVRGDSAAYFCASSPATGFLNTEAFFGQGTRLTVV.

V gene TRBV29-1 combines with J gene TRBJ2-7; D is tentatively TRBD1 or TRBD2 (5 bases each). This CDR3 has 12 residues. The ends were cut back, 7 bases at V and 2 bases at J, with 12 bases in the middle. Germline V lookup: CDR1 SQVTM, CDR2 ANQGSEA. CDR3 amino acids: CSGGYSTYEQYF. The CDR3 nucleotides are TGCAGCGGGGGGTACAGTACCTACGAGCAGTACTTC.

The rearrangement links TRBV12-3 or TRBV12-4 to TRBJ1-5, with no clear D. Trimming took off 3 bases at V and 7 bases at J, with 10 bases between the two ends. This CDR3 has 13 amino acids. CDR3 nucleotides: TGTGCCAGCAGTTTTCGGGTGGGGCAGCCCCAGCATTTT. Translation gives CASSFRVGQPQHF.

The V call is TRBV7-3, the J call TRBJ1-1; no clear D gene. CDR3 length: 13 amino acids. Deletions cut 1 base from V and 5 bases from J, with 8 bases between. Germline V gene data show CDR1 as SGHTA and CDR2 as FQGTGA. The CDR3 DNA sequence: TGTGCCAGCAGCTTAAGGCGTGGTACTGAAGCTTTCTTT. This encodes CASSLRRGTEAFF.

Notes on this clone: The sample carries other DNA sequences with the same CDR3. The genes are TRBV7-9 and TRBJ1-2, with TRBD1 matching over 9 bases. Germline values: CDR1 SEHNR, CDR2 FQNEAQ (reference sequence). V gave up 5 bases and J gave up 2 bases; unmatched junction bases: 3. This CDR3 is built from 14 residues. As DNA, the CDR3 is TGTGCCAGCAGCCCAGGACAGGGGAACTATGGCTACACCTTC. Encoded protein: CASSPGQGNYGYTF.

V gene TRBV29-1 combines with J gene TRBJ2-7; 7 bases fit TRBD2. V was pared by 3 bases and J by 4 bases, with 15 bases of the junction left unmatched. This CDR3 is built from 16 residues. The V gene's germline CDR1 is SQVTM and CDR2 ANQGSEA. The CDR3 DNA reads TGCAGCGTTGAGGACCTCCGGGGTAGCGGGTCATACGAGCAGTACTTC. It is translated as CSVEDLRGSGSYEQYF.

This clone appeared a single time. The CDR3 nucleotides are TGTGCCAGCAGCTCCACAGGGACCGGGGACTATGGCTACACCTTC. It translates to CASSSTGTGDYGYTF. V gene TRBV13 combines with J gene TRBJ1-2; D possibly corresponds to TRBD1 (6 bases). This CDR3 is built from 15 residues. Trimming took off 4 bases at V and 3 bases at J, with 15 bases between the two ends. Germline-derived CDR1 and CDR2 are PRHDT and FYEKMQ (reference sequence).

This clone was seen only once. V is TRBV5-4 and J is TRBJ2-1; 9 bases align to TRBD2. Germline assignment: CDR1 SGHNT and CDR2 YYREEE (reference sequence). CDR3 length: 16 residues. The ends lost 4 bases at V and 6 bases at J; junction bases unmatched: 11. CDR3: CASSTGQLAGPNEQFF. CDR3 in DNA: TGTGCCAGCAGCACGGGGCAACTAGCGGGCCCCAATGAGCAGTTCTTC. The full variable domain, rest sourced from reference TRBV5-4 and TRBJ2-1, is ETGVTQSPTHLIKTRGQQVTLRCSSQSGHNTVSWYQQALGQGPQFIFQYYREEENGRGNFPPRFSGLQFPNYSSELNVNALELDDSALYLCASSTGQLAGPNEQFFGPGTRLTVL.

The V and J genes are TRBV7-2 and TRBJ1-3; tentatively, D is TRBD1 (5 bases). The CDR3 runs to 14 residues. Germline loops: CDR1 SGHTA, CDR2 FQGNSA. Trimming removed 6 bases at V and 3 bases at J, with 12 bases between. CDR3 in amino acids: CASSYRDYGNTIYF. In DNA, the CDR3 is TGTGCCAGCAGTTACCGGGACTATGGAAACACCATATATTTT. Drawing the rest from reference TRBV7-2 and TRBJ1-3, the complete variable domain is GAGVSQSPSNKVTEKGKDVELRCDPISGHTALYWYRQSLGQGLEFLIYFQGNSAPDKSGLPSDRFSAERTGGSVSTLTIQRTQQEDSAVYLCASSYRDYGNTIYFGEGSWLTVV.

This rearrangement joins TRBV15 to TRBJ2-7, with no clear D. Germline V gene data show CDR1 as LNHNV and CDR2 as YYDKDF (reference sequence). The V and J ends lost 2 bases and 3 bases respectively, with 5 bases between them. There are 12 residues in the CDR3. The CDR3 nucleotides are TGTGCCACCAGCAGAATGGGCTACGAGCAGTACTTC. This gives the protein CATSRMGYEQYF.

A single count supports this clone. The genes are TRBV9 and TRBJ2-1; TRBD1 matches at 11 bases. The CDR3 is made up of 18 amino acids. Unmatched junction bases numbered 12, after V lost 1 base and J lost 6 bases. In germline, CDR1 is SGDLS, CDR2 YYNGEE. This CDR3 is CASSVHVLPGQGGNEQFF. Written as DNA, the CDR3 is TGTGCCAGCAGCGTACATGTTTTACCGGGACAGGGGGGCAATGAGCAGTTCTTC. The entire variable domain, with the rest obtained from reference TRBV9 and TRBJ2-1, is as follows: DSGVTQTPKHLITATGQRVTLRCSPRSGDLSVYWYQQSLDQGLQFLIQYYNGEERAKGNILERFSAQQFPDLHSELNLSSLELGDSALYFCASSVHVLPGQGGNEQFFGPGTRLTVL.

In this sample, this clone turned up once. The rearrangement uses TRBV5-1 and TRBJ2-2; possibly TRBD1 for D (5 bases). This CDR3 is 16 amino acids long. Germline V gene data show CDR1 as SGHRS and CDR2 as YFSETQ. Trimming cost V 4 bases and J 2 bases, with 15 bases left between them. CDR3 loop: CASSPAAGLNTGELFF. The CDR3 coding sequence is TGCGCCAGCAGCCCGGCGGCAGGGCTCAACACCGGGGAGCTGTTTTTT.

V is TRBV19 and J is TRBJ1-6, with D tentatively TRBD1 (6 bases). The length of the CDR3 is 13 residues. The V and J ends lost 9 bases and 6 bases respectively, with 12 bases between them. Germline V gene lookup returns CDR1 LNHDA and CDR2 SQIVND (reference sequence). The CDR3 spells CASSAGANSPLHF. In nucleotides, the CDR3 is TGTGCCAGCTCCGCAGGGGCTAATTCACCCCTCCACTTT.

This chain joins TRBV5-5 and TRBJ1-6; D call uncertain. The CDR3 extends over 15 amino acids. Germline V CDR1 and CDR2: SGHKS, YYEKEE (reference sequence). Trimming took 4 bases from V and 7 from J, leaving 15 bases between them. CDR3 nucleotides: TGTGCCAGCAGCCTGGCTAGAGCTTACAATTCACCCCTCCACTTT. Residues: CASSLARAYNSPLHF.

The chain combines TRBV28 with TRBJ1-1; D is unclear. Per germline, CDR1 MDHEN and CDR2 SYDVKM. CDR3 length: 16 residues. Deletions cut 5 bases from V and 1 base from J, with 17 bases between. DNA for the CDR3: TGTGCCAGCAGTCCACATTACAGAACTCGGAACACTGAAGCTTTCTTT. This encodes CASSPHYRTRNTEAFF.

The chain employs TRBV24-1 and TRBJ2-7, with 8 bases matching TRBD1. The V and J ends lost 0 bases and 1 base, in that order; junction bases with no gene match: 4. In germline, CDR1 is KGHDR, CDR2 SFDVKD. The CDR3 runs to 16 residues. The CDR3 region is CATSDLSRTGSYEQYF. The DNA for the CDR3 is TGTGCCACCAGTGATTTGTCCCGGACAGGGTCCTACGAGCAGTACTTC.

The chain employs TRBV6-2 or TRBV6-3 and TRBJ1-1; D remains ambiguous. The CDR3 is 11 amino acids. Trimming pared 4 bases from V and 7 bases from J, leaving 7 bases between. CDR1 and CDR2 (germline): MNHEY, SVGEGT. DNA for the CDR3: TGTGCCAGCAGTTTGGCAAGTGAAGCTTTCTTT. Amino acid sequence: CASSLASEAFF.

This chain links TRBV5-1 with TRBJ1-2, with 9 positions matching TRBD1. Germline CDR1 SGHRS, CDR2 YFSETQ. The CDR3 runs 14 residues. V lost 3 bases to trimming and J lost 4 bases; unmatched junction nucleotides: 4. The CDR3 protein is CASSSDRGIYGYTF. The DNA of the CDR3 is TGCGCCAGCAGCTCGGACAGGGGAATCTATGGCTACACCTTC. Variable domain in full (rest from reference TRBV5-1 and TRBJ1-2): KAGVTQTPRYLIKTRGQQVTLSCSPISGHRSVSWYQQTPGQGLQFLFEYFSETQRNKGNFPGRFSGRQFSNSRSEMNVSTLELGDSALYLCASSSDRGIYGYTFGSGTRLTVV.

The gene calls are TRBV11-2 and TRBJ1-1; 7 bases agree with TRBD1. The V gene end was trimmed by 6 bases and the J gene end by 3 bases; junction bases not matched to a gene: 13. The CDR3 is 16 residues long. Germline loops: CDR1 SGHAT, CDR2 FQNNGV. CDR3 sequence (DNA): TGTGCCAGCAGTTTAACAGGGGACCCGAGGGACACTGAAGCTTTCTTT. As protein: CASSLTGDPRDTEAFF.

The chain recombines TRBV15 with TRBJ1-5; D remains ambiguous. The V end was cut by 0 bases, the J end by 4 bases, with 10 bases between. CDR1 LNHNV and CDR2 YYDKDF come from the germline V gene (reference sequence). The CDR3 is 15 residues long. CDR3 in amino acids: CATSRDGTGNQPQHF. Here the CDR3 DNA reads TGTGCCACCAGCAGAGATGGAACGGGAAATCAGCCCCAGCATTTT.

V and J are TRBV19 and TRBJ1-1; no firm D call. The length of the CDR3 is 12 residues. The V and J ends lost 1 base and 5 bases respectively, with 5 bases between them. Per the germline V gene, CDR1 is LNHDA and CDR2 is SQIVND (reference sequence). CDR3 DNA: TGTGCCAGTAGTATAGGATTTACTGAAGCTTTCTTT. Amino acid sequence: CASSIGFTEAFF.

CDR3 DNA: TGCGCCAGCAAAGTTAGCGGGAACACCGGGGAGCTGTTTTTT. Encoded protein: CASKVSGNTGELFF. The chain uses TRBV5-1 and TRBJ2-2; TRBD2 is a possible D gene (6 bases). Deletions cut 6 bases from V and 1 base from J, with 10 bases between. Looked up from germline, CDR1 is SGHRS and CDR2 is YFSETQ. This CDR3 has 14 residues. Variable domain in full (rest from reference TRBV5-1 and TRBJ2-2): KAGVTQTPRYLIKTRGQQVTLSCSPISGHRSVSWYQQTPGQGLQFLFEYFSETQRNKGNFPGRFSGRQFSNSRSEMNVSTLELGDSALYLCASKVSGNTGELFFGEGSRLTVL.

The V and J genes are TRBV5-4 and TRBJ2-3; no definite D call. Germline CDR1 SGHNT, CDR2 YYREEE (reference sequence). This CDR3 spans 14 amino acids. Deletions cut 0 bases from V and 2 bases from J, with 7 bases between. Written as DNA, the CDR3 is TGTGCCAGCAGCTTGGATCTCTTCACAGATACGCAGTATTTT. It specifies CASSLDLFTDTQYF. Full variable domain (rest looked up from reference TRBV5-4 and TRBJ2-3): ETGVTQSPTHLIKTRGQQVTLRCSSQSGHNTVSWYQQALGQGPQFIFQYYREEENGRGNFPPRFSGLQFPNYSSELNVNALELDDSALYLCASSLDLFTDTQYFGPGTRLTVL.